This T cell receptor beta chain comes out of a study of T cells in localized non-small cell lung cancer. Libraries were prepared by immunoSEQ multiplex PCR; TCRdb keeps only in-frame clonotypes and omits some of them. Found here are nearly 25,000 clones, 80% to 95% of them singletons; the top ten hold about 2.9%. The CDR3 is made up of 13 amino acids. In germline, CDR1 is MNHEY, CDR2 SMNVEV (reference sequence). With 11 bases clipped from V and 4 bases from J, the junction kept 9 bases outside the gene matches. The starting material was peripheral blood, obtained before any cancer treatment. V gene TRBV27 combines with J gene TRBJ2-7, with 9 bases lining up with TRBD1. This sequence originates from a woman aged 40 to 75 with stage I lung adenocarcinoma. CDR3 DNA: TGTGCCCGACACAGGGGGCTGCTTTACGAGCAGTACTTC. It encodes CARHRGLLYEQYF.